Listed below are T cell receptor beta chains from one sample, sequenced in a study of early T cells in non-severe SARS-CoV-2 infection. Each CDR3 protein gets one entry after TCRdb re-called the 5' RACE reads with MiXCR. The top ten clones hold 4.1% of a sample with approximately 56,000 distinct CDR3 sequences, more than 12% of them seen once. The specimen comprised whole blood, sampled at baseline. These receptors came from an adult who was a healthcare worker with PCR-confirmed SARS-CoV-2 infection or an uninfected control (not recorded which). Both conserved end residues are part of each CDR3. A D gene is named only where the DNA matches it firmly. The listing skips clone size in some rows; elsewhere it reads once, few, many or a size class.

>NA|TRBV2|13|TRBD2|TRBJ2-1
CASSGTSGNEQFF
>NA|TRBV5-4|16|NA|TRBJ2-5
CASSLAPNREQETQCF
>many|TRBV7-9|16|TRBD1|TRBJ1-5
CASSLYRGNSNQPQHF
>NA|TRBV5-1|13|NA|TRBJ2-3
CASSLGGAQTQYF
>few|TRBV29-1|13|NA|TRBJ2-6
CSVVISGANVLTF
>many|TRBV7-2|13|NA|TRBJ2-2
CASSLSPTGELFF
>NA|TRBV12-3/TRBV12-4|14|NA|TRBJ2-1
CASRNDYRGNEQFF
>few|TRBV5-1|15|NA|TRBJ2-3
CASSLEGGLTDTQYF
>many|TRBV18|16|NA|TRBJ2-4
CASSPTLGSDKNIQYF
>NA|TRBV19|12|TRBD1|TRBJ2-7
CASQGQGAEQYF
>NA|TRBV2|13|NA|TRBJ2-7
CASSAGRPYEQYF
>NA|TRBV7-6|12|NA|TRBJ2-1
CASSPGHNEQFF
>NA|TRBV7-6|13|TRBD1|TRBJ2-7
CASSLGQGAEQYF
>NA|TRBV7-6|15|NA|TRBJ2-7
CASSLGLDRSYEQYF
>few|TRBV29-1|13|NA|TRBJ2-1
CSVEGSGRNEQFF
>NA|TRBV21-1|14|NA|TRBJ2-2
CASSHRDLGGELFF
>few|TRBV28|15|TRBD1|TRBJ2-1
CASSFRDSSYNEQFF
>NA|TRBV6-1|12|NA|TRBJ1-1
CASIAGYTEAFF
>NA|TRBV5-1|13|TRBD2|TRBJ2-7
CASTLAGAYEQYF
>NA|TRBV24-1|13|NA|TRBJ2-3
CATSTGRTDTQYF
>NA|TRBV20-1|14|NA|TRBJ2-2
CSAPSSVNTGELFF
>NA|TRBV5-6|14|NA|TRBJ2-7
CASSLALRAYEQYF
>NA|TRBV5-1|12|NA|TRBJ2-7
CASSSEGVEQYF
>few|TRBV27|15|NA|TRBJ2-3
CASSLSAGTTDTQYF
>NA|TRBV29-1|12|TRBD1|TRBJ1-6
CSVGDRDSPLHF
>many|TRBV6-4|14|TRBD1|TRBJ2-2
CASRRDRATGELFF
>NA|TRBV2|11|NA|TRBJ2-3
CASSSTDTQYF
>many|TRBV6-5|13|NA|TRBJ2-2
CASSPDVMRLLFF
>many|TRBV12-3/TRBV12-4|14|NA|TRBJ1-5
CASSLRQAGEPQHF